This T cell receptor beta chain was sequenced in a study of OX40 agonist ivuxolimab in advanced cancers. As for the study in general: Patients in dose escalation had liver, melanoma, kidney or head and neck cancers. Prior checkpoint blockade (anti-PD-1, anti-PD-L1 or anti-CTLA-4) was permitted; about 40% had it.

On this clone itself: Antigen unknown.

The study's findings and limits: Among patients with partial responses at 0.1-3.0 mg/kg, clonal expansion was among the lowest. The investigators did not determine what antigen specificity the expanded peripheral T cells had.

Profiled with immunoSEQ multiplex PCR; TCRdb holds only in-frame clones, not every one. Of 45,000 to 65,000 clones in the sample, about 88% were seen once. Germline loops: CDR1 SGDLS, CDR2 YYNGEE. Trimming removed 5 bases at V and 0 bases at J, with 5 bases between. This CDR3 is 12 amino acids long. The TCR was taken from an adult with an advanced solid tumor such as melanoma, head and neck, liver or kidney cancer. The rearrangement joins TRBV9 to TRBJ1-2; tentative D call: TRBD1 (5 bases). The specimen comprised CD4+ or CD8+ T cells sorted from blood, sampled in a trial of the OX40 agonist ivuxolimab. The CDR3 sequence is CASRGANYGYTF. The DNA of the CDR3 is TGTGCCAGCAGAGGGGCTAACTATGGCTACACCTTC.